This T cell receptor beta chain was recovered during a study of blood T cells in healthy people across ages. Broader study findings: From one million sequenced T cells, diversity estimates were lower bounds.

Trimming took 1 base from V and 10 from J; bases not matched to a gene: 15. The CDR3 is 15 amino acids. Germline V gene data show CDR1 as SQVTM and CDR2 as ANQGSEA. About this clonotype itself: The antigen remains undetermined.

Caucasian individuals from Russia who were healthy and aged about 6 to 95 acted as donors. A second 7 to 11 cycle PCR used barcoded and J-beta primers. Each cDNA molecule was tagged by a template-switch adaptor that had 12 random nucleotides. TCRdb used MiXCR to reprocess the 5' RACE reads, holding one entry per CDR3 protein. This sample carries 780,000 or so distinct CDR3 sequences, just over 55% of them seen once, and the ten largest clones take about a quarter. The sequence was obtained from a man aged 35-49 years in good health. The chain employs TRBV29-1 and TRBJ2-7, with 8 bases that match TRBD2. Source material: blood. The CDR3 reads CSVEGTSRMQETQYF. The CDR3 nucleotides are TGCAGCGTTGAAGGGACTAGCAGAATGCAAGAGACTCAGTACTTC.